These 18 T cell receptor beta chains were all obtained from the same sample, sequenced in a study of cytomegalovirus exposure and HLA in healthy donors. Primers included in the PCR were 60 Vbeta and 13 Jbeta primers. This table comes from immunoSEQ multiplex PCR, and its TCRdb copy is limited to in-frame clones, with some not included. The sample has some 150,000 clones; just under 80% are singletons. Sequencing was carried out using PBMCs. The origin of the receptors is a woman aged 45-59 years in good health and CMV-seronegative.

Here the CDR3 DNA reads TGCGCCAGCAGCCAAGATCTGGGAGACGGCGAGCAGTACTTC. It yields the protein CASSQDLGDGEQYF. The chain is built from TRBV4-3 and TRBJ2-5; possible D gene TRBD2, 5 bases. The J call may be faulty, since TRBJ2-7 better matches the DNA end. CDR3 length equals 14 residues. Germline-derived CDR1 and CDR2 are LGHNA and YSLEER.

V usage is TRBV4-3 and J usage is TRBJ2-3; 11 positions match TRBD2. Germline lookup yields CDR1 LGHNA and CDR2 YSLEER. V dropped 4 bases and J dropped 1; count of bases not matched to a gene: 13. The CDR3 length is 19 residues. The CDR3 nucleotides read TGCGCCAGCAGCCCTACACTAGCGGGGGACCTCCTCCGCACAGATACGCAGTATTTT. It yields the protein CASSPTLAGDLLRTDTQYF.

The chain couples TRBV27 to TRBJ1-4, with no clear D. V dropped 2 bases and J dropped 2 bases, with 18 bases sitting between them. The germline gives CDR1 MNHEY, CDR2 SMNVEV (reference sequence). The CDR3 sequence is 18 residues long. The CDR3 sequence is CASSLLAPHYGTNEKLFF. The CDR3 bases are TGTGCCAGCAGTTTACTTGCGCCACACTACGGGACTAATGAAAAACTGTTTTTT.

This CDR3 reads CASSPRQTGQPQHF. The CDR3 DNA reads TGTGCCAGTAGCCCAAGACAGACGGGTCAGCCCCAGCATTTT. V usage is TRBV19 and J usage is TRBJ1-5, with a weak D call TRBD1 (5 bases). The CDR3 is 14 amino acids. V lost 6 bases and J lost 6, with 15 bases in between. The V gene's germline CDR1 is LNHDA and CDR2 SQIVND (reference sequence).

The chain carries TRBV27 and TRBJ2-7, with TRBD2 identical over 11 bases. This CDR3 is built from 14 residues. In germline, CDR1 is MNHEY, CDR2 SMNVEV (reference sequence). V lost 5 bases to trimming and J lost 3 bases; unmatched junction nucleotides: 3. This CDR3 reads CASSPLAGGYEQYF. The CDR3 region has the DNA TGTGCCAGCAGTCCTCTAGCGGGAGGCTACGAGCAGTACTTC.

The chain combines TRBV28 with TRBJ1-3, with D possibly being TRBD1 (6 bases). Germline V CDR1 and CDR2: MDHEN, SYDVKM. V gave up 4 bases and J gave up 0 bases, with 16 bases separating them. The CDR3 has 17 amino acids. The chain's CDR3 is CASSSPGTPSSGNTIYF. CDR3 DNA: TGTGCCAGCAGTTCACCCGGGACACCTAGCTCTGGAAACACCATATATTTT.

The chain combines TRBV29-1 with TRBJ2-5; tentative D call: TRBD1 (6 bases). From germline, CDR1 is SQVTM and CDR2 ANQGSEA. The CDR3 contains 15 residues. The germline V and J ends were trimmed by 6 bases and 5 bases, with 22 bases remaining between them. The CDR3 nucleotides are TGCAGCGTCGCCAACTCCCATCAAAGGGGGGAGACCCAGTACTTC. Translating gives CSVANSHQRGETQYF.

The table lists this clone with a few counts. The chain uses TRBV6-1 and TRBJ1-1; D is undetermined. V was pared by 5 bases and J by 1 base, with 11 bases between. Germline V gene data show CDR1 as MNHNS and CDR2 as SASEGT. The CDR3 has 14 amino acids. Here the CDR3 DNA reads TGTGCCAGCAGTTCTCTAGCCCAGAACACTGAAGCTTTCTTT. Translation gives CASSSLAQNTEAFF.

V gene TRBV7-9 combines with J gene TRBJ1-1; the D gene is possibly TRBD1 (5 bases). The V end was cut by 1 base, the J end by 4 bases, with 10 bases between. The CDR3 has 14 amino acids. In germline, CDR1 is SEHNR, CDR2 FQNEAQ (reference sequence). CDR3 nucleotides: TGTGCCAGCAGCTTAGTCCCAGGGCGCACTGAAGCTTTCTTT. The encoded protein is CASSLVPGRTEAFF. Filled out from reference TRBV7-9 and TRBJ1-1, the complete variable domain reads DTGVSQNPRHKITKRGQNVTFRCDPISEHNRLYWYRQTLGQGPEFLTYFQNEAQLEKSRLLSDRFSAERPKGSFSTLEIQRTEQGDSAMYLCASSLVPGRTEAFFGQGTRLTVV.

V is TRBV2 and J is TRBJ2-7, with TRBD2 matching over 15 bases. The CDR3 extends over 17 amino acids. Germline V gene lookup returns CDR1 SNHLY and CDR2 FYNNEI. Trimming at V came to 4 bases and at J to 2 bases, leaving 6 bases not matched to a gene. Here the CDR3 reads CASSGTSGGGIAYEQYF. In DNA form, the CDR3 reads TGTGCCAGCAGTGGGACTAGCGGGGGGGGAATAGCCTACGAGCAGTACTTC.

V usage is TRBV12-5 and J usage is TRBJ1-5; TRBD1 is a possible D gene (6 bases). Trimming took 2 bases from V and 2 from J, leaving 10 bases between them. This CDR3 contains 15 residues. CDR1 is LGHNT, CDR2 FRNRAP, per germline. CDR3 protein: CASGLLPGGNQPQHF. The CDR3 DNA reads TGTGCTAGTGGTTTGCTGCCAGGGGGCAATCAGCCCCAGCATTTT.

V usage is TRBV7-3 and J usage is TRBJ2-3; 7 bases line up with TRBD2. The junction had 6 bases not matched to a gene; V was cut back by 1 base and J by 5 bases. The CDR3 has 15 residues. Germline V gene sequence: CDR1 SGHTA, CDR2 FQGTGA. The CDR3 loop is CASSLIGASGDTQYF. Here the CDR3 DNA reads TGTGCCAGCAGCTTAATTGGGGCTAGCGGAGATACGCAGTATTTT.

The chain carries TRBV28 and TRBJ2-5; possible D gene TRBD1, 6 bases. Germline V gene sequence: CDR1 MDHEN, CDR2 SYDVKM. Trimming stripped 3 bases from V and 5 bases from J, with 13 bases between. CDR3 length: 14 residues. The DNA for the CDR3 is TGTGCCAGCAGTTTCAAACAGGGTATGGAGACCCAGTACTTC. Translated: CASSFKQGMETQYF.

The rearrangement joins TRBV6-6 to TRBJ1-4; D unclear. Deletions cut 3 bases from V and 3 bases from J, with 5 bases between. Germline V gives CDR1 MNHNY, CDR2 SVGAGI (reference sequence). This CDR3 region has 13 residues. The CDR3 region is CASSYNSNEKLFF. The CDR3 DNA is TGTGCCAGCAGTTATAACTCTAATGAAAAACTGTTTTTT.

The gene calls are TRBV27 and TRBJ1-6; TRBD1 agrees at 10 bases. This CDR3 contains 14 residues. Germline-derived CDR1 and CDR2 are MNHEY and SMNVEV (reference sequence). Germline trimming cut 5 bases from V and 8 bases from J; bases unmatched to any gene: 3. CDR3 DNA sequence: TGTGCCAGCAGTCCCGGACAGGGGGATTCACCCCTCCACTTT. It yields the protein CASSPGQGDSPLHF.

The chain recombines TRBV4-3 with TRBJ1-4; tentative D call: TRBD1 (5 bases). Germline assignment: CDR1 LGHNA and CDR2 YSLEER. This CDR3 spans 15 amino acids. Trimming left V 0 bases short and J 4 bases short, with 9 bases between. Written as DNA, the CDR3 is TGCGCCAGCAGCCAAGACCTTAGGGGTAATGAAAAACTGTTTTTT. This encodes CASSQDLRGNEKLFF.

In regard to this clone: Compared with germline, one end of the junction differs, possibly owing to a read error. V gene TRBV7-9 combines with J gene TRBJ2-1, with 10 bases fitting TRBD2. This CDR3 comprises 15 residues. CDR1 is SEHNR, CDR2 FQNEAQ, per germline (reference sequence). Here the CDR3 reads CASRLAGGTYNEQFF. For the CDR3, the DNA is TGTGCCAGCAGGTTAGCGGGAGGTACCTACAATGAGCAGTTCTTC.

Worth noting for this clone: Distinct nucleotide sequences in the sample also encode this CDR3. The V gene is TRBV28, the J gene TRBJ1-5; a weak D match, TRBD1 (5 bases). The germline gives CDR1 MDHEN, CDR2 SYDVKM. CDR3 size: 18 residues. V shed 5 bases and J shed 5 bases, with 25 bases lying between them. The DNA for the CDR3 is TGTGCCAGCAGTCCCTTGTTCCTCAGGGCCCCCTATGATCAGCCCCAGCATTTT. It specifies CASSPLFLRAPYDQPQHF.